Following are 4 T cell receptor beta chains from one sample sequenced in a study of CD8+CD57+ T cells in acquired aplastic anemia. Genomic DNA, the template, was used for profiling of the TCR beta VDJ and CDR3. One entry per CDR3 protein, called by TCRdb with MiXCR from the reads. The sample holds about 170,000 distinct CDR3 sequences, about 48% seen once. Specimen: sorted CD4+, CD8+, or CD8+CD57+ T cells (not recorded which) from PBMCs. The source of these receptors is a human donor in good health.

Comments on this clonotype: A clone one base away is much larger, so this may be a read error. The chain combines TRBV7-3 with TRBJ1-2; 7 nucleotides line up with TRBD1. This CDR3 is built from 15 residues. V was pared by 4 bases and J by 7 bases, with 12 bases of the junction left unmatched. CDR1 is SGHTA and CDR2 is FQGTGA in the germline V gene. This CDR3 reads CASSSKRDRGGGYTF. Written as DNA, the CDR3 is TGTGCCAGCAGCTCTAAGAGGGACAGAGGGGGTGGCTACACCTTC.

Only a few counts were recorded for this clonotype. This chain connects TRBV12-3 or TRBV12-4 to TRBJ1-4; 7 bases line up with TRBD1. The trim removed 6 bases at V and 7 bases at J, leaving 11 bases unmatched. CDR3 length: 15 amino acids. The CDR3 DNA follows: TGTGCCAGCAGCAAGGGGACAGTAGGTAGTGAAAAACTGTTTTTT. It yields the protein CASSKGTVGSEKLFF.

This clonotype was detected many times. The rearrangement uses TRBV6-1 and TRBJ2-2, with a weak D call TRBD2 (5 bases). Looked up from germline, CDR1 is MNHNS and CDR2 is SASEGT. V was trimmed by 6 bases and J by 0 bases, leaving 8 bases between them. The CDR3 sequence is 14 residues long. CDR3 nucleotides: TGTGCCAGCAGACGACTATCGAACACCGGGGAGCTGTTTTTT. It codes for CASRRLSNTGELFF.

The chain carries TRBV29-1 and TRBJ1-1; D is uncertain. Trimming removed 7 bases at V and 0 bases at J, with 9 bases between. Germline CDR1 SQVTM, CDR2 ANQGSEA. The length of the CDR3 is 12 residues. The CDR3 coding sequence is TGCAGCGGCGGACGGTTGAACACTGAAGCTTTCTTT. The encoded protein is CSGGRLNTEAFF.